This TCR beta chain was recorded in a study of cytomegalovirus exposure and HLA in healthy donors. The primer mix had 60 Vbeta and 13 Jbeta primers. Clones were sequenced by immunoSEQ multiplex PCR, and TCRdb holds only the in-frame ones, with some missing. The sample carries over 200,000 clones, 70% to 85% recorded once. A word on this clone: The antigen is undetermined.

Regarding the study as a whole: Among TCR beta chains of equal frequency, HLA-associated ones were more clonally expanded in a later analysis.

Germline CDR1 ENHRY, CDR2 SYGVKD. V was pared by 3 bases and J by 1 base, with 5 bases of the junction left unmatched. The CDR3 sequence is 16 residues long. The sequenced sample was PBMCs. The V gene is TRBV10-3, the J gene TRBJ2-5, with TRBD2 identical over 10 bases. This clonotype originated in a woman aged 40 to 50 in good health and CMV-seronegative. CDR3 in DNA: TGTGCCATCAGTGATATCCTAGCGGGGGCCCAAGAGACCCAGTACTTC. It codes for CAISDILAGAQETQYF.